This T cell receptor beta chain was sequenced during a study of CXCR3-negative and CXCR3-positive naive CD8 T cells. As to this clonotype: The antigen remains unidentified.

The method, 5' RACE with UMI labels, was used to prepare the TRB cDNA libraries. TCRdb re-called the 5' RACE reads and catalogs CDR3 proteins one per entry, DNA excluded. Its listing shows 85,000 to 90,000 distinct CDR3 sequences. Germline V gives CDR1 LGHDT, CDR2 YNNKEL (reference sequence). The CDR3 loop spans 18 amino acids. Triplicate sorting captured around 300,000 cells each from every CD8+ T cell subset. By phenotype, naive CD8+ T cells were CD45RO-CCR7+CD27+CD95-. Study-level results: TCR interaction strength was inferred from TRB CDR3 physicochemistry, as CD5 matched across naive subsets. CXCR3-positive naive cells carried more hydrophobic TRB CDR3s than CXCR3-negative ones.

The sequence was obtained from a human donor in good health. Some clones in this sample may be carry-over from other donors' samples. Material: naive CXCR3+ CD8+ T cells from blood. Subset given: CD45RO-CCR7+CD27+CD95- naive CD8+ T cells expressing CXCR3 (TNR3+). The chain is built from TRBV3-1 and TRBJ2-1; TCRdb's D call of TRBD2 is untestable without DNA. CDR3 in amino acids: CASSQAGRFSGGFNEQFF.